This TCR beta chain was sequenced for a study of T cell responses to AZD1222 COVID-19 vaccine. Regarding the study as a whole: Among vaccine-associated CD4 TCRs, coverage spanned spike, with dominance at 160-218 and 743-854. It should be noted that donors were predominantly white British and more often female, and clonal diversity was possibly underestimated. Nearly half of spike-specific TCRs reportedly target variant regions that are unmutated in the B.1.351 and B.1.1.7 variants.

TCRdb's table, derived via immunoSEQ multiplex PCR, lists solely in-frame clones and lacks some. The sample holds 100,000 to 120,000 clones, around 89% seen once. With respect to this clone: What it binds is not known.

The CDR3 loop spans 12 amino acids. With 3 bases removed from V and 0 bases from J, the gap between germline ends came to 5 bases. The germline CDR1 and CDR2 sequences are DFQATT and SNEGSKA (reference sequence). The specimen was peripheral blood, collected on day 0 of AZD1222 vaccination. This TCR was sampled from an adult in good health. The chain recombines TRBV20-1 with TRBJ1-1; D not resolved. The CDR3 DNA follows: TGCAGTGCTAGTAAAATGAACACTGAAGCTTTCTTT. Translation: CSASKMNTEAFF.